One sample yielded the 9 T cell receptor beta chains listed below, sequenced in a study of T cells in Graves' hyperthyroidism and ophthalmopathy. It was RNA transcripts that yielded the amplified TCR beta CDR3 regions. Primed by the HTBI set, a first-round RT-PCR was run on the TCR CDR3. TCRdb used MiXCR to reprocess the multiplex PCR reads, holding one entry per CDR3 protein. The sample contains 300,000 to 450,000 distinct CDR3 sequences, 13% to 15% of which appear only once. The sample consisted of blood. These receptors all come from a woman aged 30 to 39 with Graves' ophthalmopathy.

The sample holds many counts of this clonotype. The DNA of the CDR3 is TGTGCCAGCTCGCCCGGGACAGGGGGCGCGGGCACTGAAGCTTTCTTT. Translation gives CASSPGTGGAGTEAFF. The rearrangement links TRBV18 to TRBJ1-1; 12 nucleotides align to TRBD1. The CDR3 extends over 16 amino acids. The V gene end was trimmed by 6 bases and the J gene end by 4 bases; junction bases not matched to a gene: 9. Germline V gives CDR1 KGHSH, CDR2 LQKENI.

This clonotype was recorded at least ten times. The rearrangement links TRBV28 to TRBJ1-5; the D is unclear. In germline, CDR1 is MDHEN, CDR2 SYDVKM. The V end lost 6 bases, the J end lost 2 bases, and 14 bases lay between the germline ends. This CDR3 is built from 15 residues. As DNA, the CDR3 is TGTGCCAGCAGCCCCCGGGCGGGTGGCAATCAGCCCCAGCATTTT. As protein: CASSPRAGGNQPQHF.

Ten or more counts support this clonotype. The chain links TRBV5-1 to TRBJ2-1, with 7 bases that match TRBD1. Germline V lookup: CDR1 SGHRS, CDR2 YFSETQ. The V segment lost 9 bases and the J segment 1 base; nucleotides outside the gene matches: 10. The CDR3 totals 15 residues. CDR3 protein: CATRAPGQSYNEQFF. The CDR3 DNA follows: TGCGCCACCCGAGCGCCGGGACAGTCCTACAATGAGCAGTTCTTC.

This clonotype was detected many times. The chain carries TRBV5-6 and TRBJ2-7, with a possible D match to TRBD2 (5 bases). The CDR3 spans 13 residues. Deletions cut 5 bases from V and 3 bases from J, with 12 bases between. Germline CDR1 reads SGHDT; CDR2 reads YYEEEE. The CDR3 region is CASRSFRDYEQYF. CDR3 DNA: TGTGCCAGCAGAAGCTTCCGGGACTACGAGCAGTACTTC.

This clonotype was recorded at least ten times. The chain combines TRBV24-1 with TRBJ2-1; 8 bases match TRBD1. This CDR3 spans 14 amino acids. The ends lost 5 bases at V and 6 bases at J; junction bases unmatched: 5. Germline lookup yields CDR1 KGHDR and CDR2 SFDVKD. The CDR3 here is CATSGDRGVNEQFF. In DNA form, the CDR3 reads TGTGCCACCAGTGGTGACAGGGGAGTCAATGAGCAGTTCTTC.

This clonotype was seen many times. J is TRBJ2-1 and V is TRBV12-3 or TRBV12-4, with D unclear. Trimming took off 6 bases at V and 6 bases at J, with 18 bases between the two ends. The CDR3 contains 15 residues. The DNA for the CDR3 is TGTGCCAGCAGAGGTATATTTAATTCTCTCAATGAGCAGTTCTTC. Encoded protein: CASRGIFNSLNEQFF.

Many counts were recorded for this clonotype. This chain connects TRBV28 to TRBJ2-6, with 8 bases matching TRBD1. J gave up 2 bases and V 5 bases, and 5 bases lay outside the gene matches. The germline gives CDR1 MDHEN, CDR2 SYDVKM. CDR3 length: 16 amino acids. Here the CDR3 DNA reads TGTGCCAGCAGTAATTACAGGGGGACTGGGGCCAACGTCCTGACTTTC. Translation: CASSNYRGTGANVLTF.

In this sample, this clonotype turned up many times. V gene TRBV10-3 combines with J gene TRBJ2-3; maybe TRBD2 (5 bases). Germline-derived CDR1 and CDR2 are ENHRY and SYGVKD. The length of the CDR3 is 17 residues. V lost 6 bases to trimming and J lost 1 base, with 20 bases between them. The CDR3 spells CAIRSDLSLGGTDTQYF. For the CDR3, the DNA is TGTGCCATCAGATCTGATCTGTCGCTCGGGGGCACAGATACGCAGTATTTT.

The sample holds many counts of this clonotype. V usage is TRBV6-2 or TRBV6-3 and J usage is TRBJ2-5; tentatively, D is TRBD2 (6 bases). Deletions cut 3 bases from V and 1 base from J, with 12 bases between. CDR3 length: 15 amino acids. The germline V gene has CDR1 MNHEY and CDR2 SVGEGT. CDR3 sequence reads: CASSYPTAGQETQYF. In DNA, the CDR3 is TGTGCCAGCAGTTATCCTACAGCGGGCCAAGAGACCCAGTACTTC.